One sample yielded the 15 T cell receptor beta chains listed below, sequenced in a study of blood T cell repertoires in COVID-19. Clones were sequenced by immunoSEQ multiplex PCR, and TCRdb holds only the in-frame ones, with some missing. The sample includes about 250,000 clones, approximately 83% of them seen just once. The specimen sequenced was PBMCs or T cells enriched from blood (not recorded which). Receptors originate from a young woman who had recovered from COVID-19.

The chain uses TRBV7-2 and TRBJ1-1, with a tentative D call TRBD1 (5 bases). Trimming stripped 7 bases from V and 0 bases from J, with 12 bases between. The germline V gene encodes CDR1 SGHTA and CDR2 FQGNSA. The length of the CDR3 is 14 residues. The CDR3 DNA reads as TGTGCCAGCACCCCCAAGGGGTTGAACACTGAAGCTTTCTTT. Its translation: CASTPKGLNTEAFF.

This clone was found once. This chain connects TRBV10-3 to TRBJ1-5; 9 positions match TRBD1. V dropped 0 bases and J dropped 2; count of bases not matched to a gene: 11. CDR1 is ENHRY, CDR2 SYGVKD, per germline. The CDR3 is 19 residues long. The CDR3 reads CAISESLLRRDRGNQPQHF. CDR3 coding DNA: TGTGCCATCAGTGAGTCCCTCCTTAGAAGGGACAGGGGCAATCAGCCCCAGCATTTT.

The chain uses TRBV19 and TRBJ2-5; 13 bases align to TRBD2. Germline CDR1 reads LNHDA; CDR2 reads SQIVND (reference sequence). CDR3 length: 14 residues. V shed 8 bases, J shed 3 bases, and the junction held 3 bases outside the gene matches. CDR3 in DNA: TGTGCCAGTCGCGGACTAGCGGGGGAAGAGACCCAGTACTTC. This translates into CASRGLAGEETQYF.

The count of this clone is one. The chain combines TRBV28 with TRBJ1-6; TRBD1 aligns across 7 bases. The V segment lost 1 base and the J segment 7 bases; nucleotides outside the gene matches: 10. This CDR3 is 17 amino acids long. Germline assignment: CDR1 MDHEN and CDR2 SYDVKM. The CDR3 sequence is CASSLSIPLTGNSPLHF. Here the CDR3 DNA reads TGTGCCAGCAGTTTATCCATTCCTCTGACAGGGAATTCACCCCTCCACTTT.

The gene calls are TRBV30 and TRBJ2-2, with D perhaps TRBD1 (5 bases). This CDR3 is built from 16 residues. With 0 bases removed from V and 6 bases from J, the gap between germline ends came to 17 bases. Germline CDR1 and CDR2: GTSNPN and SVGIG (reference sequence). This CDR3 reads CAWSVQETTGAGELFF. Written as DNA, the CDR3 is TGTGCCTGGAGTGTACAGGAGACCACCGGCGCCGGGGAGCTGTTTTTT.

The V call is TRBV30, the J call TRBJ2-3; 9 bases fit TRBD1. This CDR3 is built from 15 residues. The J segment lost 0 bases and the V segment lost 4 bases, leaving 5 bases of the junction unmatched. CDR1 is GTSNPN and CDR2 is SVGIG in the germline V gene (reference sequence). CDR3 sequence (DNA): TGTGCCTGGACGTGGACAGGGGCCAGCACAGATACGCAGTATTTT. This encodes CAWTWTGASTDTQYF.

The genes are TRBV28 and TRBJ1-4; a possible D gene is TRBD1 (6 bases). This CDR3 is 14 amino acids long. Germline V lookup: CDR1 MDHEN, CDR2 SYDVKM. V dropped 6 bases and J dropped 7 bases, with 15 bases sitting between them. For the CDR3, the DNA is TGTGCCAGCAGAACCAGGGGTCCTGGTGAAAAACTGTTTTTT. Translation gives CASRTRGPGEKLFF.

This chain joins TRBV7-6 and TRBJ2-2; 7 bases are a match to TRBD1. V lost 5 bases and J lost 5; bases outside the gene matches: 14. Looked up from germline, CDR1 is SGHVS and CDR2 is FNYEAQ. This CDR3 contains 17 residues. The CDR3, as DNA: TGTGCCAGCAGCAACCGGGACAGCGCTCGCGTTACCGGGGAGCTGTTTTTT. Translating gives CASSNRDSARVTGELFF.

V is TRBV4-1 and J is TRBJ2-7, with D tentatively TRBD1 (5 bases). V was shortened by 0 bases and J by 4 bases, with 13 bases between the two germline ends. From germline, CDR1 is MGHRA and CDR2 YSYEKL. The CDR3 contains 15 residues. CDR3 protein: CASSQEDSLVYEQYF. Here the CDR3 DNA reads TGCGCCAGCAGCCAAGAAGACAGTTTGGTGTACGAGCAGTACTTC.

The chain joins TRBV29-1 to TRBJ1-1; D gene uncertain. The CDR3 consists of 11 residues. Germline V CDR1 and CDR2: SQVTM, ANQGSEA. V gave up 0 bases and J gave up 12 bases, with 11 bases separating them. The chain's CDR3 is CSVEEGGHTFF. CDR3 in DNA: TGCAGCGTTGAAGAGGGAGGCCATACTTTCTTT.

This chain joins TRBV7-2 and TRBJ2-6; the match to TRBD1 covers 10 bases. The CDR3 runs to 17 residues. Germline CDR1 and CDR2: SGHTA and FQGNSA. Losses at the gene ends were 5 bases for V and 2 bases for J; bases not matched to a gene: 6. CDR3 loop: CASSPGTGAAGANVLTF. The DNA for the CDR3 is TGTGCCAGCAGCCCCGGGACAGGGGCAGCTGGGGCCAACGTCCTGACTTTC.

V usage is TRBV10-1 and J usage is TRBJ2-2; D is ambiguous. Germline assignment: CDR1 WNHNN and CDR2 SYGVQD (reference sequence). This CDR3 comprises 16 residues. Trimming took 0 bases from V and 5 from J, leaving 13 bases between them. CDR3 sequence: CASSESLMAETGELFF. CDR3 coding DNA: TGCGCCAGCAGTGAGTCTCTTATGGCGGAAACCGGGGAGCTGTTTTTT.

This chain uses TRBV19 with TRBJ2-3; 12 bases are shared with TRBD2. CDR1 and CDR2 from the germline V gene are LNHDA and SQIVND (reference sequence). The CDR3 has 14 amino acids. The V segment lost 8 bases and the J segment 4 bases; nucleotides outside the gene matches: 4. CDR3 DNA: TGTGCCAGTTCTAGCGGGGGGGCACCAGATACGCAGTATTTT. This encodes CASSSGGAPDTQYF.

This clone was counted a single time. The CDR3 loop reads CASSSGQGGEKLFF. For the CDR3, the DNA is TGTGCCAGCAGTTCGGGACAGGGGGGTGAAAAACTGTTTTTT. The V call is TRBV28, the J call TRBJ1-4, with 11 bases lining up with TRBD1. V lost 4 bases to trimming and J lost 7 bases; unmatched junction nucleotides: 2. Germline V gene data show CDR1 as MDHEN and CDR2 as SYDVKM. The CDR3 length is 14 residues.

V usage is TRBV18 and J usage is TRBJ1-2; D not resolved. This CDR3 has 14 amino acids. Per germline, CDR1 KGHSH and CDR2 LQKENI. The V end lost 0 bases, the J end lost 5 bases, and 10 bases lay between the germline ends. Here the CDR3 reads CASSPPGRGYGYTF. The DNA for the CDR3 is TGTGCCAGCTCACCACCGGGGAGAGGGTATGGCTACACCTTC.